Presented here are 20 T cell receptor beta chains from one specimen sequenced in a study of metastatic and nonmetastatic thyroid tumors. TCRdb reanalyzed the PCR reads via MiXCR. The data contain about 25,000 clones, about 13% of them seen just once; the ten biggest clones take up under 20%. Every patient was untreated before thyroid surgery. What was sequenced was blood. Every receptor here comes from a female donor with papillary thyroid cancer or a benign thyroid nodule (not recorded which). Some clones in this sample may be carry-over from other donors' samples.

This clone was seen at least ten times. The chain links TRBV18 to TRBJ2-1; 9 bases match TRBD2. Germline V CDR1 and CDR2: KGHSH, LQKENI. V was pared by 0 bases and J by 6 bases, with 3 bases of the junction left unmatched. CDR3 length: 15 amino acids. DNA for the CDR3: TGTGCCAGCTCACCACCAGCGGGAGGTGGCAATGAGCAGTTCTTC. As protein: CASSPPAGGGNEQFF.

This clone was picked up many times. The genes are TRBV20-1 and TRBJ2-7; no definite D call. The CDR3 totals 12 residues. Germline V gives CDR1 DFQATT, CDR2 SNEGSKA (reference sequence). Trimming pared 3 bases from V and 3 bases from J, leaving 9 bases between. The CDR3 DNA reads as TGCAGTGCTAGGGGGTCGTTCTACGAGCAGTACTTC. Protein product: CSARGSFYEQYF.

The CDR3 is CASSLEVHTTDTQYF. The CDR3 DNA reads as TGCGCCAGCAGCTTGGAAGTACATACCACAGATACGCAGTATTTT. This chain connects TRBV5-1 to TRBJ2-3; D is undetermined. The germline V gene encodes CDR1 SGHRS and CDR2 YFSETQ. This CDR3 has 15 residues. The V end lost 0 bases, the J end lost 2 bases, and 10 bases lay between the germline ends.

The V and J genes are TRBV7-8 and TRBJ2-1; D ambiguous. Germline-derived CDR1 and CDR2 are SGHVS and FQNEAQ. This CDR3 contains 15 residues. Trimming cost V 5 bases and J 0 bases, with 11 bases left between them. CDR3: CASSNIGYSYNEQFF. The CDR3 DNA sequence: TGTGCCAGCAGCAATATTGGATACTCCTACAATGAGCAGTTCTTC. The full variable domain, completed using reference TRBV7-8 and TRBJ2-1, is GAGVSQSPRYKVAKRGQDVALRCDPISGHVSLFWYQQALGQGPEFLTYFQNEAQLDKSGLPSDRFFAERPEGSVSTLKIQRTQQEDSAVYLCASSNIGYSYNEQFFGPGTRLTVL.

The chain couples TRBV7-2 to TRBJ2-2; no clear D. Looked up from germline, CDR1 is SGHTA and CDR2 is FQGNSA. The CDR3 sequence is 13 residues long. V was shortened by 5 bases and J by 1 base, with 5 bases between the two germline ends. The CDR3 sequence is CASSLRNTGELFF. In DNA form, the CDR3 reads TGTGCCAGCAGCCTTCGGAACACCGGGGAGCTGTTTTTT.

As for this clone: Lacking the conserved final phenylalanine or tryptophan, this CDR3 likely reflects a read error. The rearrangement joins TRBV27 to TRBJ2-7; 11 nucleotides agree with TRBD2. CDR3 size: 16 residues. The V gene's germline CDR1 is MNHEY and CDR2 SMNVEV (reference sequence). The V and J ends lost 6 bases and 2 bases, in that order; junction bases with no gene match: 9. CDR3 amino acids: CASRGLAVEAAYEQYL. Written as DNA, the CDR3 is TGTGCCAGCAGGGGACTAGCGGTAGAGGCAGCCTACGAGCAGTACCTC.

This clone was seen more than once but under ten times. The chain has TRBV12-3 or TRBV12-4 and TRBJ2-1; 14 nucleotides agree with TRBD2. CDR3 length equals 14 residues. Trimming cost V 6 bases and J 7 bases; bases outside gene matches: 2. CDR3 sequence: CASRTSGRGNEQFF. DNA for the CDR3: TGTGCCAGCAGGACTAGCGGGAGGGGAAATGAGCAGTTCTTC.

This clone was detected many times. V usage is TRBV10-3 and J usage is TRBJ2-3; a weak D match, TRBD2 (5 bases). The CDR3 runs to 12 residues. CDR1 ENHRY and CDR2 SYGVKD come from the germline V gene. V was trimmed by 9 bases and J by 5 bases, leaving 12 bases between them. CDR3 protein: CAIEEDGDTQYF. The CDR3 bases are TGTGCCATTGAGGAGGACGGAGATACGCAGTATTTT.

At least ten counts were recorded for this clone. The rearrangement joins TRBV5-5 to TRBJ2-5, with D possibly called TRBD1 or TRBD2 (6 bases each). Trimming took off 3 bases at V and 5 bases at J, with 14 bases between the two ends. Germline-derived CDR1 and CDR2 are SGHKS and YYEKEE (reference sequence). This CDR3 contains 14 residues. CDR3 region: CASSSYREEETQYF. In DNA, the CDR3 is TGTGCCAGCAGCTCTTACAGGGAGGAGGAGACCCAGTACTTC.

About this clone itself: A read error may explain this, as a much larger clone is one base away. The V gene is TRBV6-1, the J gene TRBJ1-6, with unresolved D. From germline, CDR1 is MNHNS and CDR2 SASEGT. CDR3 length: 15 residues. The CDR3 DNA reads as TGTGCCAGCGGGCAACTCAGCTCCTATAATTCACCCATCCACTTT. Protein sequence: CASGQLSSYNSPIHF.

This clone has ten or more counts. The CDR3 nucleotides read TGCAGCGTCGAGGCACAAGAGACCCAGTACTTC. Translated: CSVEAQETQYF. This chain uses TRBV20-1 with TRBJ2-5; unclear D gene. This CDR3 contains 11 residues. CDR1 and CDR2 from the germline V gene are DFQATT and SNEGSKA (reference sequence).

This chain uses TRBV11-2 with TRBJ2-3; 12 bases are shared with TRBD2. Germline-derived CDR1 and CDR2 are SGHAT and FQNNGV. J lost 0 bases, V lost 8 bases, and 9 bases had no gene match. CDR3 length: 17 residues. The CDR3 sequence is CASSGGTSGLSTDTQYF. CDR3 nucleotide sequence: TGTGCCAGCTCGGGGGGGACTAGCGGGTTAAGCACAGATACGCAGTATTTT.

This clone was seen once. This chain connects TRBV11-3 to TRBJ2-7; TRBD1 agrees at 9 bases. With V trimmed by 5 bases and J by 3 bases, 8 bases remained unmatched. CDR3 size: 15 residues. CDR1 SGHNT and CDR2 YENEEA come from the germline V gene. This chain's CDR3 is CASSPRTGVSYEQYF. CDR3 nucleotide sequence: TGTGCCAGCAGCCCCCGGACAGGGGTGAGCTACGAGCAGTACTTC. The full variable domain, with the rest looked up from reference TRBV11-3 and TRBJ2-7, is EAGVVQSPRYKIIEKKQPVAFWCNPISGHNTLYWYLQNLGQGPELLIRYENEEAVDDSQLPKDRFSAERLKGVDSTLKIQPAELGDSAVYLCASSPRTGVSYEQYFGPGTRLTVT.

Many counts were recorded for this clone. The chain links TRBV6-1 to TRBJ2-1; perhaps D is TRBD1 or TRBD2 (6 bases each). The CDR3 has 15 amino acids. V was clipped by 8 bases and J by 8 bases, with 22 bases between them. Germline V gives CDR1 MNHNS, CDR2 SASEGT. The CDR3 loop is CASAQLGGFWDEQFF. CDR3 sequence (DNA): TGTGCCAGCGCACAATTGGGGGGCTTCTGGGATGAGCAGTTCTTC.

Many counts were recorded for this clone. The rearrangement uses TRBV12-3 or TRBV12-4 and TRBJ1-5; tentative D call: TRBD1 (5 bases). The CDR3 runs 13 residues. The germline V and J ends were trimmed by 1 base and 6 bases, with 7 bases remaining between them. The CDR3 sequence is CASSLGGSQPQHF. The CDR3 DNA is TGTGCCAGCAGTTTAGGGGGGAGTCAGCCCCAGCATTTT.

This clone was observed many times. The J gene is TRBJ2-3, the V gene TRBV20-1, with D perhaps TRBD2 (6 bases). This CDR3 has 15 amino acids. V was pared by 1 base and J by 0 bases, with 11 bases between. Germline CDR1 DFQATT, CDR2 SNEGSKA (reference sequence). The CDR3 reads CSARVAEHSTDTQYF. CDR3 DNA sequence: TGCAGTGCTAGAGTAGCGGAACATAGCACAGATACGCAGTATTTT.

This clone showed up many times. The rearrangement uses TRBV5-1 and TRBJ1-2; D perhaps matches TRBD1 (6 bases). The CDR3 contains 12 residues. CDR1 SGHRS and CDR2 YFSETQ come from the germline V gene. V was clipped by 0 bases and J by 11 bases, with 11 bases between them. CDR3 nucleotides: TGCGCCAGCAGCTTGGGGGACACGGGTTACACCTTC. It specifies CASSLGDTGYTF.

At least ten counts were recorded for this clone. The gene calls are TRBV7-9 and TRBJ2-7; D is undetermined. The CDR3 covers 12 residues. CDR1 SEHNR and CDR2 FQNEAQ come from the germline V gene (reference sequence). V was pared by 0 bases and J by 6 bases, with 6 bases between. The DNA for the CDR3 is TGTGCCAGCAGCTTAGCCTTAGGCGAGCAGTACTTC. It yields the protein CASSLALGEQYF.

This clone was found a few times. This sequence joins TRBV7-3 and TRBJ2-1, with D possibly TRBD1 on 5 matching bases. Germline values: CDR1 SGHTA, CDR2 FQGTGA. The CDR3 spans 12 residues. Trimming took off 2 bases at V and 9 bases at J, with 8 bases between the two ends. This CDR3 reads CASSLGASEQFF. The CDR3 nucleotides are TGTGCCAGCAGCTTAGGGGCATCTGAGCAGTTCTTC.

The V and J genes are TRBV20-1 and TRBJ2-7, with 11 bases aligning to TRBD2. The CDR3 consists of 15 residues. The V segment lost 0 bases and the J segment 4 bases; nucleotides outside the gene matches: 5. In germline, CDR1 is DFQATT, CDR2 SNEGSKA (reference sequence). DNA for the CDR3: TGCAGTGCTAGAGAGCTGGGACTAGCGGATTACGAGCAGTACTTC. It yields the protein CSARELGLADYEQYF.